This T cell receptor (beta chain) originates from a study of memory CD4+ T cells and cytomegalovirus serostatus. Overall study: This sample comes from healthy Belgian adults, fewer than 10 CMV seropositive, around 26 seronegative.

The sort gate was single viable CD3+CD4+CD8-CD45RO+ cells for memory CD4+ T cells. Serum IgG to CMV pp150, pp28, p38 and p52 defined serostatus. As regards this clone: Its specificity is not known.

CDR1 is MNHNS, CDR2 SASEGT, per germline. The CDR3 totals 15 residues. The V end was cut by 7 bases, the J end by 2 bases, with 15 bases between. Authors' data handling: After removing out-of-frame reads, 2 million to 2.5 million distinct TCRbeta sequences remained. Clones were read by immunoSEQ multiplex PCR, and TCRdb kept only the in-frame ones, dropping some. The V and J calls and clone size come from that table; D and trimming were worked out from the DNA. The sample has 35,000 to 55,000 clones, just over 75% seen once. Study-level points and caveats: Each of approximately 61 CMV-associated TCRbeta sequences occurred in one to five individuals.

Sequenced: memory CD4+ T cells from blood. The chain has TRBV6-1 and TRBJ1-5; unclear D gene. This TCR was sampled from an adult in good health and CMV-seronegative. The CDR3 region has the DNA TGTGCCAGCACACGGGGTTCGGTAGGCAATCAGCCCCAGCATTTT. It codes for CASTRGSVGNQPQHF.